This T cell receptor beta chain is drawn from a study of human T cells and chemical hapten exposure. Study-wide points: Patch test score rose with PT1 expanded TCRs, significant at 8, 16, 32, not 4. DPC sensitization did not alter TCRs above 1 in 1000 frequency.

A remark on this clonotype: Its matching antigen is unknown.

Time point meaning: pre-sensitization, week 0. Treatment: therapeutic diphenylcyclopropenone sensitization with weekly scalp DPC. The V and J ends lost 2 bases and 10 bases, in that order; junction bases with no gene match: 13. The CDR3 runs 16 residues. CDR1 LGHDT and CDR2 YNNKEL come from the germline V gene (reference sequence). The library attached unique molecular identifiers to individual cDNA molecules. TCRdb processed the RACE reads anew with MiXCR; each CDR3 protein has one entry. Seen here are roughly 380,000 distinct CDR3 sequences, approximately 5.1% observed once, and the top ten hold roughly 2.6%.

Specimen: whole blood, collected in connection with sensitization to the hapten diphenylcyclopropenone (DPC). The TCR sequence derives from a woman between 45 and 60 years old with alopecia areata. Some clones in this sample may be carry-over from other donors' samples. The chain combines TRBV3-1 with TRBJ1-1; 10 bases are a match to TRBD1. CDR3 sequence reads: CASSQTAGTGEFGAFF. The CDR3 DNA reads as TGTGCCAGCAGCCAAACAGCCGGGACAGGGGAGTTTGGAGCTTTCTTT.